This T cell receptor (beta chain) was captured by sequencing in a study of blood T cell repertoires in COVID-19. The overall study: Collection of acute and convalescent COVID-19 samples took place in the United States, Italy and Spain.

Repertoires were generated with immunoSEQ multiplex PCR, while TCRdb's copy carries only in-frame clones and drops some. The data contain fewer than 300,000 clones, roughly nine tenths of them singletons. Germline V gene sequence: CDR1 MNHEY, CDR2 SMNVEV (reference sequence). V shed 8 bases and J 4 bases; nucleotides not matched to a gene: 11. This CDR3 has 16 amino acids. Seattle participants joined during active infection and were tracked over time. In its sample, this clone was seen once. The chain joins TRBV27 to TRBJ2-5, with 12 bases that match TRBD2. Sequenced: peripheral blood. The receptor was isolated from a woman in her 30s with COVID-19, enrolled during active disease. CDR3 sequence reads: CASPARLAGVPETQYF. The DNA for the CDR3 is TGTGCCAGCCCGGCAAGACTAGCGGGAGTCCCAGAGACCCAGTACTTC.